The clone carrying this T cell receptor beta chain was observed a handful of times. The entry originates in a study of OX40 agonist ivuxolimab in advanced cancers. The table came from immunoSEQ multiplex PCR; TCRdb's copy has only in-frame clones and leaves some out. The sample yields about 36,000 clones, about 77% seen once. The sequencing here drew on CD4+ or CD8+ T cells sorted from blood, taken in a trial of the OX40 agonist ivuxolimab. This receptor was obtained from an adult with an advanced solid tumor such as melanoma, head and neck, liver or kidney cancer.

The CDR3 region has the DNA TGTGCCAGCAGTGATGGCGCGAATGAGCAGTTCTTC. Translating gives CASSDGANEQFF. J is TRBJ2-1 and V is TRBV2; D remains unclear. V dropped 3 bases and J dropped 7 bases, with 7 bases sitting between them. Germline CDR1 and CDR2: SNHLY and FYNNEI. This CDR3 has 12 residues.